One and the same sample provided the 20 T cell receptor beta chains below, sequenced in a study of CD8 T cells in Susac syndrome. An input of about 0.45 to 1 ug of RNA was subjected to reverse transcription using random hexamers. TCRdb reprocessed the immunoSEQ multiplex PCR reads with MiXCR, giving one entry per CDR3 protein. This table holds 80,000 or so distinct CDR3 sequences, 95% to 97% found once. Sequencing was performed on CD8+ T cells from PBMCs. Receptor source: a human donor with Susac syndrome.

This chain connects TRBV28 to TRBJ2-5; 7 bases map to TRBD1. CDR1 and CDR2 (germline): MDHEN, SYDVKM. V shed 3 bases and J 5 bases; nucleotides not matched to a gene: 12. The CDR3 loop spans 16 amino acids. CDR3 residues: CASSFRQGVRGETQYF. The CDR3 bases are TGTGCCAGCAGTTTTCGGCAGGGGGTGAGAGGTGAGACCCAGTACTTC.

V and J are TRBV2 and TRBJ2-7, with 7 bases matching TRBD2. The length of the CDR3 is 15 residues. The V segment lost 6 bases and the J segment 1 base; nucleotides outside the gene matches: 9. Per the germline V gene, CDR1 is SNHLY and CDR2 is FYNNEI. The CDR3 DNA reads as TGTGCCAGCAGCGATCGGGACTACCCATCCTACGAGCAGTACTTC. Protein: CASSDRDYPSYEQYF.

This chain uses TRBV5-4 with TRBJ2-1, with D uncertain. Per germline, CDR1 SGHNT and CDR2 YYREEE (reference sequence). Trimming removed 8 bases from V and 2 bases from J, with 5 bases in between. This CDR3 has 11 amino acids. The CDR3 DNA reads as TGTGCCAGAACAGCCTACAATGAGCAGTTCTTC. Translating it yields CARTAYNEQFF.

The gene calls are TRBV28 and TRBJ2-7; 12 bases align to TRBD2. Per the germline V gene, CDR1 is MDHEN and CDR2 is SYDVKM. The CDR3 sequence is 16 residues long. The V gene end was trimmed by 4 bases and the J gene end by 2 bases; junction bases not matched to a gene: 6. This CDR3 is CASSSRTSGTPYEQYF. CDR3 nucleotides: TGTGCCAGCAGTTCTCGGACTAGCGGGACCCCCTACGAGCAGTACTTC.

The gene calls are TRBV9 and TRBJ2-1; D possibly matches TRBD1 or TRBD2 (5 bases each). The germline V gene has CDR1 SGDLS and CDR2 YYNGEE. The CDR3 spans 14 residues. V was pared by 0 bases and J by 5 bases, with 9 bases between. CDR3 nucleotides: TGTGCCAGCAGCGTAGGGGGACCGGACAATGAGCAGTTCTTC. Amino acid sequence: CASSVGGPDNEQFF.

The genes are TRBV10-3 and TRBJ1-2; 7 positions agree with TRBD1. With V trimmed by 6 bases and J by 5 bases, 0 bases remained unmatched. The CDR3 contains 11 residues. Germline V lookup: CDR1 ENHRY, CDR2 SYGVKD. As DNA, the CDR3 is TGTGCCATCAGGGGACAGTATGGCTACACCTTC. Its translation is CAIRGQYGYTF.

J is TRBJ2-1 and V is TRBV4-3, with D perhaps TRBD1 or TRBD2 (5 bases each). This CDR3 comprises 15 residues. Germline CDR1 is LGHNA and CDR2 is YSLEER. V lost 1 base and J lost 6, with 13 bases in between. The CDR3 region has the DNA TGCGCCAGCAGCCAAGGGGGGACCACTCGCAATGAGCAGTTCTTC. Encoded protein: CASSQGGTTRNEQFF.

The CDR3 coding sequence is TGTGCCAGCAGCTTAAGGAGACAGGGGTACTATGGCTACACCTTC. This encodes CASSLRRQGYYGYTF. This chain connects TRBV7-2 to TRBJ1-2; 8 nucleotides align to TRBD1. The CDR3 is 15 amino acids. Per germline, CDR1 SGHTA and CDR2 FQGNSA. With V trimmed by 2 bases and J by 3 bases, 5 bases remained unmatched.

CDR3 amino acids: CASSLTGTGGAKNIQYF. Here the CDR3 DNA reads TGTGCCAGCAGCTTAACCGGGACAGGGGGCGCGAAAAACATTCAGTACTTC. This sequence joins TRBV7-8 and TRBJ2-4; the match to TRBD1 covers 12 bases. This CDR3 contains 17 residues. In germline, CDR1 is SGHVS, CDR2 FQNEAQ. With V trimmed by 2 bases and J by 4 bases, 6 bases remained unmatched.

This clonotype appeared once. V is TRBV28 and J is TRBJ2-1; D is ambiguous. This CDR3 contains 11 residues. The V end was cut by 3 bases, the J end by 9 bases, with 6 bases between. Germline lookup yields CDR1 MDHEN and CDR2 SYDVKM. CDR3 residues: CASSFVREQFF. As DNA, the CDR3 is TGTGCCAGCAGTTTTGTCCGTGAGCAGTTCTTC.

The chain uses TRBV20-1 and TRBJ2-1, with TRBD2 matching over 7 bases. The CDR3 sequence is 14 residues long. CDR1 DFQATT and CDR2 SNEGSKA come from the germline V gene (reference sequence). V dropped 6 bases and J dropped 4; count of bases not matched to a gene: 9. Written as DNA, the CDR3 is TGCAGTGCGGACGCGGGGGTACAATACAATGAGCAGTTCTTC. Encoded protein: CSADAGVQYNEQFF.

The chain employs TRBV11-2 and TRBJ2-3; weak D call: TRBD2 (6 bases). Germline CDR1 and CDR2: SGHAT and FQNNGV. The CDR3 contains 16 residues. Trimming took off 5 bases at V and 4 bases at J, with 19 bases between the two ends. The CDR3 DNA follows: TGTGCCAGCAGCCCGCCCGGGACTCAGCCGCCAGATACGCAGTATTTT. Residues: CASSPPGTQPPDTQYF.

The chain recombines TRBV27 with TRBJ1-5, with a weak D call TRBD1 (5 bases). Trimming cost V 3 bases and J 5 bases, with 11 bases left between them. CDR1 is MNHEY, CDR2 SMNVEV, per germline (reference sequence). CDR3 length: 14 residues. This CDR3 is CASSFRLGHQPQHF. The CDR3 DNA is TGTGCCAGCAGTTTCAGGTTGGGGCATCAGCCCCAGCATTTT.

The chain carries TRBV29-1 and TRBJ2-7, with D hard to call. The germline CDR1 and CDR2 sequences are SQVTM and ANQGSEA. CDR3 length: 13 residues. The V end lost 3 bases, the J end lost 3 bases, and 12 bases lay between the germline ends. CDR3 nucleotides: TGCAGCGTTGAGGTGGGTGACGGCTACGAGCAGTACTTC. Amino acid sequence: CSVEVGDGYEQYF.

The V gene is TRBV12-3 or TRBV12-4, the J gene TRBJ2-1; D perhaps matches TRBD1 (5 bases). The CDR3 covers 14 residues. With 3 bases removed from V and 9 bases from J, the gap between germline ends came to 15 bases. CDR3 sequence (DNA): TGTGCCAGCAGTTTTGGGCAGGGAATTGCTGAGCAGTTCTTC. It encodes CASSFGQGIAEQFF.

The chain joins TRBV5-1 to TRBJ1-6, with 9 bases matching TRBD1. Germline loops: CDR1 SGHRS, CDR2 YFSETQ. CDR3 length equals 16 residues. Losses at the gene ends were 0 bases for V and 7 bases for J; bases not matched to a gene: 5. CDR3 nucleotide sequence: TGCGCCAGCAGCTTGGCCGGGACAGGGCTAAATTCACCCCTCCACTTT. The encoded protein is CASSLAGTGLNSPLHF.

This clonotype was detected once. The chain has TRBV19 and TRBJ1-1; D ambiguous. CDR3 length: 12 amino acids. Germline V CDR1 and CDR2: LNHDA, SQIVND (reference sequence). V lost 4 bases, J lost 5 bases, and 8 bases lay in between. The CDR3 nucleotides are TGTGCCAGTAGTAAGGTTGGTACTGAAGCTTTCTTT. It is translated as CASSKVGTEAFF.

This clonotype appeared a single time. The genes are TRBV4-1 and TRBJ2-3, with D hard to call. CDR1 and CDR2 (germline): MGHRA, YSYEKL. The CDR3 consists of 15 residues. V was trimmed by 0 bases and J by 2 bases, leaving 9 bases between them. CDR3 sequence (DNA): TGCGCCAGCAGCCAAGATCGGCTTACCACAGATACGCAGTATTTT. Translated: CASSQDRLTTDTQYF.

CDR3 in amino acids: CAWSAQTSAIEQYF. CDR3 nucleotides: TGTGCCTGGAGTGCTCAGACTAGCGCTATCGAGCAGTACTTC. V and J are TRBV30 and TRBJ2-7, with 8 nucleotides matching TRBD2. The germline V gene has CDR1 GTSNPN and CDR2 SVGIG (reference sequence). V shed 1 base and J 6 bases; nucleotides not matched to a gene: 8. The CDR3 length is 14 residues.

The CDR3 sequence: CSARGQDGYTF. Here the CDR3 DNA reads TGCAGTGCTAGAGGTCAAGATGGCTACACCTTC. The chain links TRBV20-1 to TRBJ1-2; the D is unclear. From germline, CDR1 is DFQATT and CDR2 SNEGSKA (reference sequence). The CDR3 has 11 residues. Trimming removed 1 base at V and 6 bases at J, with 6 bases between.